This TCR beta chain was sequenced for a study of PD-1 blockade in classical Hodgkin lymphoma. This table comes from immunoSEQ multiplex PCR, and its TCRdb copy is limited to in-frame clones, with some not included. The sample carries about 41,000 clones, approximately 86% recorded once. After autologous stem cell transplantation all patients relapsed, and prior brentuximab vedotin exposure differed between cohorts. V lost 6 bases to trimming and J lost 5 bases; unmatched junction nucleotides: 2. Germline values: CDR1 SQVTM, CDR2 ANQGSEA. The CDR3 consists of 13 residues. The TCR originated in a human donor with classical Hodgkin lymphoma. The chain recombines TRBV29-1 with TRBJ2-2; 11 nucleotides align to TRBD1. The sequences come from peripheral blood mononuclear cells (PBMCs), collected before the second cycle of nivolumab. The CDR3 region has the DNA TGCAGCGTGGGGACAGGGGGGACCGGGGAGCTGTTTTTT. Its translation: CSVGTGGTGELFF.